These 26 T cell receptor beta chains originate from one sample sequenced in a study of monozygotic twins with inflammatory bowel disease. With the 5' RACE reads reprocessed, TCRdb shows one record per CDR3 protein and no DNA. This table lists just over 300,000 distinct CDR3 sequences. Sequenced: blood. These receptors all come from a human donor with ulcerative colitis or Crohn's disease, or a healthy co-twin of an affected twin (not recorded which).

The chain joins TRBV18 to TRBJ2-7; TCRdb outputs TRBD1, but without DNA this stays unchecked. This CDR3 has 14 amino acids. Germline CDR1 is KGHSH and CDR2 is LQKENI. This CDR3 is CASSLGQFSYEQYF. Based on the CDR3 plus reference TRBV18 and TRBJ2-7, the full variable domain is NAGVMQNPRHLVRRRGQEARLRCSPMKGHSHVYWYRQLPEEGLKFMVYLQKENIIDESGMPKERFSAEFPKEGPSILRIQQVVRGDSAAYFCASSLGQFSYEQYFGPGTRLTVT.

V and J are TRBV5-4 and TRBJ2-1. Germline assignment: CDR1 SGHNT and CDR2 YYREEE (reference sequence). The CDR3 runs to 13 residues. CDR3 residues: CASSLSDYNEQFF.

J is TRBJ2-7 and V is TRBV18; TCRdb outputs TRBD1, but without DNA this stays unchecked. The germline CDR1 and CDR2 sequences are KGHSH and LQKENI. This CDR3 has 15 residues. This chain's CDR3 is CASSPETTGTGVGYF.

The chain carries TRBV5-4 and TRBJ2-5; checking the TCRdb D call of TRBD2 is not possible without DNA. The CDR3 extends over 17 amino acids. The germline CDR1 and CDR2 sequences are SGHNT and YYREEE (reference sequence). CDR3 amino acids: CASSPSGLAGEYETQYF.

The genes are TRBV7-2 and TRBJ1-2. Per the germline V gene, CDR1 is SGHTA and CDR2 is FQGNSA. This CDR3 region has 14 residues. The CDR3: CASSLEGDLYGYTF.

V is TRBV25-1 and J is TRBJ2-5; TCRdb gives TRBD2 as the D gene, but with no DNA this cannot be confirmed. The CDR3 is 17 residues long. Looked up from germline, CDR1 is MGHDK and CDR2 is SYGVNS. CDR3 residues: CASSAQTSGRAQETQYF.

This CDR3 is CASSARDRGIGNIQYF. The rearrangement uses TRBV9 and TRBJ2-4; TCRdb's D call, TRBD1, is unchecked because there is no DNA. The CDR3 sequence is 16 residues long. The germline V gene has CDR1 SGDLS and CDR2 YYNGEE. The complete variable domain, with remaining parts taken from reference TRBV9 and TRBJ2-4, reads DSGVTQTPKHLITATGQRVTLRCSPRSGDLSVYWYQQSLDQGLQFLIQYYNGEERAKGNILERFSAQQFPDLHSELNLSSLELGDSALYFCASSARDRGIGNIQYFGAGTRLSVL.

This rearrangement joins TRBV6-2 or TRBV6-3 to TRBJ1-1. The CDR3 length is 16 residues. Germline V gene sequence: CDR1 MNHEY, CDR2 SVGEGT. CDR3 region: CASKDQTLFLNTEAFF.

The rearrangement uses TRBV6-2 or TRBV6-3 and TRBJ1-5; with no DNA, the TCRdb D assignment of TRBD1 cannot be verified. The CDR3 is made up of 11 amino acids. Germline V gene sequence: CDR1 MNHEY, CDR2 SVGEGT. The CDR3 loop is CASADRATQHF.

The chain carries TRBV19 and TRBJ1-1. Germline CDR1 LNHDA, CDR2 SQIVND (reference sequence). This CDR3 region has 16 residues. The CDR3: CAGRSAWSAGNTEAFF.

The rearrangement links TRBV4-3 to TRBJ2-4; TCRdb proposes TRBD2, but this gene call is untestable without DNA. Looked up from germline, CDR1 is LGHNA and CDR2 is YSLEER. The CDR3 totals 17 residues. The CDR3 sequence: CASSQDHGLAGPRIQYF.

The chain recombines TRBV2 with TRBJ2-6. Germline V gene lookup returns CDR1 SNHLY and CDR2 FYNNEI. The CDR3 extends over 14 amino acids. The CDR3 sequence: CASERSSGANVLTF.

V and J are TRBV7-2 and TRBJ1-1. Per the germline V gene, CDR1 is SGHTA and CDR2 is FQGNSA. The CDR3 consists of 14 residues. CDR3 protein: CASSPGWGNTEAFF.

V is TRBV5-1 and J is TRBJ2-2; the D gene TCRdb calls, TRBD2, cannot be checked with no DNA. CDR3 length equals 15 residues. The V gene's germline CDR1 is SGHRS and CDR2 YFSETQ. CDR3 loop: CASSLQGLVTGELFF.

V and J are TRBV4-2 and TRBJ2-7; TCRdb indicates TRBD2, and absent DNA this call remains unverified. The CDR3 is 14 amino acids. The germline CDR1 and CDR2 sequences are LGHNA and YNFKEQ. This chain's CDR3 is CASSQISPGGEQYF.

J is TRBJ2-2 and V is TRBV13; there is no DNA to check the TCRdb D call of TRBD2. Germline lookup yields CDR1 PRHDT and CDR2 FYEKMQ (reference sequence). The CDR3 sequence is 18 residues long. CDR3 residues: CASSLTPPSGYNTGELFF.

This sequence joins TRBV7-9 and TRBJ1-2; TCRdb reports TRBD1, a call that lacks DNA to check it against. Germline values: CDR1 SEHNR, CDR2 FQNEAQ (reference sequence). CDR3 length equals 14 residues. The CDR3 reads CASSFSQGLDGYTF.

The J gene is TRBJ1-5, the V gene TRBV16; the TCRdb D gene call, TRBD1, has no DNA to confirm it. The CDR3 has 17 amino acids. Looked up from germline, CDR1 is KGHSY and CDR2 is FQNENV. This CDR3 is CASSQIPRMKRNQPQHF.

V and J are TRBV5-4 and TRBJ2-3; TCRdb indicates TRBD2, and absent DNA this call remains unverified. The CDR3 has 17 residues. The germline CDR1 and CDR2 sequences are SGHNT and YYREEE (reference sequence). The CDR3 sequence is CASSTTTHSGVVDTQYF. The full variable domain, rest sourced from reference TRBV5-4 and TRBJ2-3, is ETGVTQSPTHLIKTRGQQVTLRCSSQSGHNTVSWYQQALGQGPQFIFQYYREEENGRGNFPPRFSGLQFPNYSSELNVNALELDDSALYLCASSTTTHSGVVDTQYFGPGTRLTVL.

The chain combines TRBV12-3 or TRBV12-4 with TRBJ2-7. The CDR3 contains 13 residues. This chain's CDR3 is CASSAGTTYEQYF.

J is TRBJ2-7 and V is TRBV20-1. CDR3 length equals 14 residues. Germline V gene sequence: CDR1 DFQATT, CDR2 SNEGSKA (reference sequence). CDR3: CSARARLLGYEQYF.

The chain combines TRBV25-1 with TRBJ2-5; absent DNA, TCRdb's TRBD2 call cannot be checked. The germline gives CDR1 MGHDK, CDR2 SYGVNS. The CDR3 sequence is 14 residues long. CDR3 sequence reads: CASSDVRGQETQYF.

This chain uses TRBV7-9 with TRBJ2-3; TCRdb lists TRBD1, though no DNA is available to test this call. The CDR3 is 14 amino acids. Germline V gene data show CDR1 as SEHNR and CDR2 as FQNEAQ (reference sequence). CDR3 in amino acids: CASSLRQGTDTQYF.

This chain uses TRBV7-3 with TRBJ2-3; TCRdb picks TRBD2, but there is no DNA to check that call. The CDR3 extends over 14 amino acids. Per germline, CDR1 SGHTA and CDR2 FQGTGA. The CDR3 sequence: CASGPSGSTDTQYF. Filled out from reference TRBV7-3 and TRBJ2-3, the complete variable domain reads GAGVSQTPSNKVTEKGKYVELRCDPISGHTALYWYRQSLGQGPEFLIYFQGTGAADDSGLPNDRFFAVRPEGSVSTLKIQRTERGDSAVYLCASGPSGSTDTQYFGPGTRLTVL.

The chain has TRBV20-1 and TRBJ2-7; absent DNA, TCRdb's TRBD1 call cannot be checked. This CDR3 contains 12 residues. Germline-derived CDR1 and CDR2 are DFQATT and SNEGSKA (reference sequence). The CDR3 sequence is CSRDRAGYEQYF.

The V and J genes are TRBV28 and TRBJ2-7; TCRdb's D call of TRBD1 is untestable without DNA. There are 14 residues in the CDR3. In germline, CDR1 is MDHEN, CDR2 SYDVKM. CDR3 amino acids: CASSRTGGAYEQYF.